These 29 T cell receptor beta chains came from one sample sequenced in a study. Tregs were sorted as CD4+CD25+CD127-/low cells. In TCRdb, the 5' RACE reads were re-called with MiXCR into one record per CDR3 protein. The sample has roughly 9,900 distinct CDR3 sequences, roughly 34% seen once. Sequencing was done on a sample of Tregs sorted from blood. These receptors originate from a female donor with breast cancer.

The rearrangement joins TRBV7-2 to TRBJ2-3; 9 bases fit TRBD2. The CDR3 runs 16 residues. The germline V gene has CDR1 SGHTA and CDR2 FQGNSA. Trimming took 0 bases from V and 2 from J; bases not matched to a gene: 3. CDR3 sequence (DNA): TGTGCCAGCAGCTTAGCGCTAGCGGGGTCCACAGATACGCAGTATTTT. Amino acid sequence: CASSLALAGSTDTQYF.

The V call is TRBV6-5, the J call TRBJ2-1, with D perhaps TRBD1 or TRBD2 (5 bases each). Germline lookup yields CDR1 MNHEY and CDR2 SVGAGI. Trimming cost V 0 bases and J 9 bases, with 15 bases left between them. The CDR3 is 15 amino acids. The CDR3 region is CASSYSHGAIVEQFF. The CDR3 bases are TGTGCCAGCAGTTACTCGCACGGGGCCATCGTTGAGCAGTTCTTC.

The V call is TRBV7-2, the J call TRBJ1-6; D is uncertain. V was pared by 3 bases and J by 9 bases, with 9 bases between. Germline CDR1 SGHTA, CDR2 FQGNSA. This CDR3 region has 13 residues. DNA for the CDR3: TGTGCCAGCAGCTTGCAGTCGGTTTCACCCCTCCACTTT. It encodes CASSLQSVSPLHF.

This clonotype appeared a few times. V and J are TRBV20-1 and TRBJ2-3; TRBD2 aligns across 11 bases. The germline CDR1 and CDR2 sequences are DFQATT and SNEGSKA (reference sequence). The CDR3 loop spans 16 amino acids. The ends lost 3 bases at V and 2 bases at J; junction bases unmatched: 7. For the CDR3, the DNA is TGCAGTGCTAGTGCTCTAGCGGGAGGATTCACAGATACGCAGTATTTT. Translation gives CSASALAGGFTDTQYF.

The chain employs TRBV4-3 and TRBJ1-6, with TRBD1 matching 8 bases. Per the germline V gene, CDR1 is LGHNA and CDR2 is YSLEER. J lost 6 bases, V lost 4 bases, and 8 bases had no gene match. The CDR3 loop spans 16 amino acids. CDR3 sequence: CASSLGQALRNSPLHF. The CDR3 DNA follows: TGCGCCAGCAGCCTGGGACAGGCTCTTCGTAATTCACCCCTCCACTTT.

The CDR3, as DNA: TGCAGTGCTCAGAAGAACACTGAAGCTTTCTTT. This codes for CSAQKNTEAFF. The V gene is TRBV20-1, the J gene TRBJ1-1, with D unclear. The V end lost 5 bases, the J end lost 1 base, and 5 bases lay between the germline ends. Germline-derived CDR1 and CDR2 are DFQATT and SNEGSKA (reference sequence). This CDR3 comprises 11 residues.

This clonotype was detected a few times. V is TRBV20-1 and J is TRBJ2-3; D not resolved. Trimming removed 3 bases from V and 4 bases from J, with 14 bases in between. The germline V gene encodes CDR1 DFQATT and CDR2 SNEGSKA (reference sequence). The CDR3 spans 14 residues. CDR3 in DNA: TGCAGTGCTAGGGGCATATGGCGGTCAGATACGCAGTATTTT. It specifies CSARGIWRSDTQYF.

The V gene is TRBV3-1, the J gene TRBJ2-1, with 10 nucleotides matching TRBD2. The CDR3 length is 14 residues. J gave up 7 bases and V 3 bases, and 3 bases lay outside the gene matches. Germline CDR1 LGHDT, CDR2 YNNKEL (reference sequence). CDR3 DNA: TGTGCCAGCAGCCAGGGACTAGCGAGAAATGAGCAGTTCTTC. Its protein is CASSQGLARNEQFF.

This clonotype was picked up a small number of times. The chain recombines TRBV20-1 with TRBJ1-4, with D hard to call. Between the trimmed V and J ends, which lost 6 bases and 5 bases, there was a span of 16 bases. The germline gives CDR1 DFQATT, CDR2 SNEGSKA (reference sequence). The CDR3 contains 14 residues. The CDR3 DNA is TGCAGTGCCCCTGACGCCGGGAACAATGAAAAACTGTTTTTT. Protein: CSAPDAGNNEKLFF.

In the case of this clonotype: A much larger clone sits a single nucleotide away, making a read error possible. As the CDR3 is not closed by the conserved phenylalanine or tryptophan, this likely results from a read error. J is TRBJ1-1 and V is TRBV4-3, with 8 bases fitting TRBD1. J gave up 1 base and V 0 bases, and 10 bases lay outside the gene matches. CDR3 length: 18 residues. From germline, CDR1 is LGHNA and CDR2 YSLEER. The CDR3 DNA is TGCGCCAGCAGCCAAGACCCAGGGGGCTGGATATGGAACACTGAAGCTTTCTTA. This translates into CASSQDPGGWIWNTEAFL.

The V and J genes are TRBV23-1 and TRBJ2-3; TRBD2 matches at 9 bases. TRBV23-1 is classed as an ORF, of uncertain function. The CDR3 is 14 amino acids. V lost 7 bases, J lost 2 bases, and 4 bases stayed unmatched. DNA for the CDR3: TGCGCCAGCATTGGCGGGGGGGCCACAGATACGCAGTATTTT. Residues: CASIGGGATDTQYF.

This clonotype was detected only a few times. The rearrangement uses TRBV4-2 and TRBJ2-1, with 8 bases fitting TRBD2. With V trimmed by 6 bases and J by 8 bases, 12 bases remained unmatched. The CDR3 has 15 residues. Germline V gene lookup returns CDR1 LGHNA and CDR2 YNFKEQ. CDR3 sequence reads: CASRWGTSRFDEQFF. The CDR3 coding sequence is TGTGCCAGCAGGTGGGGGACTAGTAGATTCGATGAGCAGTTCTTC.

The DNA for the CDR3 is TGTGCCAGCAGCTTGCCGGGTGCGACTGAAGCTTTCTTT. This translates into CASSLPGATEAFF. The chain combines TRBV13 with TRBJ1-1; D unclear. Germline V CDR1 and CDR2: PRHDT, FYEKMQ (reference sequence). This CDR3 spans 13 amino acids. Trimming left V 3 bases short and J 5 bases short, with 10 bases between.

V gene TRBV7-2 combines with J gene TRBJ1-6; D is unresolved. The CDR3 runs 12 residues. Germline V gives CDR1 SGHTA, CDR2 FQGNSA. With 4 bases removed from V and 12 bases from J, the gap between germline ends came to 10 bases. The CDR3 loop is CASSSPGLPLHF. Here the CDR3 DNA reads TGTGCCAGCAGCTCGCCTGGGTTACCCCTCCACTTT.

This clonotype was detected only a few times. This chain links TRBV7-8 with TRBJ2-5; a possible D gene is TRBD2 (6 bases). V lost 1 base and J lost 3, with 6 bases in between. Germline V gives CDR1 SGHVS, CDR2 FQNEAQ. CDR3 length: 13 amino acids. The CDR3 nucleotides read TGTGCCAGCAGCTTAGGCGGGAAAGAGACCCAGTACTTC. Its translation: CASSLGGKETQYF.

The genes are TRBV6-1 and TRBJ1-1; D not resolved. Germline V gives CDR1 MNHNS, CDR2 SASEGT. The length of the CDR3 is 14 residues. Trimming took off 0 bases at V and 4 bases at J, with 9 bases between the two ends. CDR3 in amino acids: CASSEALASTEAFF. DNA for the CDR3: TGTGCCAGCAGTGAAGCGCTCGCGAGCACTGAAGCTTTCTTT.

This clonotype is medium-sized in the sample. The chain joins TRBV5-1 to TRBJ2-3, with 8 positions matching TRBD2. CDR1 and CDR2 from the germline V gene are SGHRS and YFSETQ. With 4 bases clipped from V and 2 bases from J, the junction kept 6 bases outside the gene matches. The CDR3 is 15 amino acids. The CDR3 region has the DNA TGCGCCAGCAGCATTTTGCGGGGGGACACAGATACGCAGTATTTT. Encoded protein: CASSILRGDTDTQYF.

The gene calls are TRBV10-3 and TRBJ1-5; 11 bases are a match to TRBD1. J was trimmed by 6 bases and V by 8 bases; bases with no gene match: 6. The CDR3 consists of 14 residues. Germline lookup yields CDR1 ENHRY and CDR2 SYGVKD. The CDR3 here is CAIGKDRGLQPQHF. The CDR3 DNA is TGTGCCATCGGCAAGGACAGGGGGCTTCAGCCCCAGCATTTT.

This CDR3 is CSARDCFGGSRRIDTQYF. The CDR3, as DNA: TGCAGTGCTAGAGATTGTTTTGGTGGTAGCAGGAGGATTGATACGCAGTATTTT. This rearrangement joins TRBV20-1 to TRBJ2-3; tentatively, D is TRBD2 (5 bases). Trimming stripped 0 bases from V and 6 bases from J, with 25 bases between. The length of the CDR3 is 18 residues. CDR1 is DFQATT, CDR2 SNEGSKA, per germline (reference sequence).

This chain's CDR3 is CASSQVGSGELFF. In DNA, the CDR3 is TGCGCCAGCAGCCAAGTCGGCTCCGGGGAGCTGTTTTTT. The chain combines TRBV4-3 with TRBJ2-2; D call uncertain. The CDR3 runs to 13 residues. The germline gives CDR1 LGHNA, CDR2 YSLEER. V gave up 1 base and J gave up 6 bases, with 6 bases separating them.

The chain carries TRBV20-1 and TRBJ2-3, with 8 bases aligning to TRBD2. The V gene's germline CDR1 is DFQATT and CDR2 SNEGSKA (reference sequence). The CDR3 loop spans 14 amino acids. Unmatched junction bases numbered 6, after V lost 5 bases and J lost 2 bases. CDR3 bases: TGCAGTGCTGTGGGACTAGGGCTCACAGATACGCAGTATTTT. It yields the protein CSAVGLGLTDTQYF.

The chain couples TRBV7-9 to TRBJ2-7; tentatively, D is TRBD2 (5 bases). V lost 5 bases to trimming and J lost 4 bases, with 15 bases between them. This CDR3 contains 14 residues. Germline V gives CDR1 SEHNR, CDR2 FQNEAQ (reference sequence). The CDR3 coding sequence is TGTGCCAGCAGCCACCCCGCCGGGGAGTACGAGCAGTACTTC. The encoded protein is CASSHPAGEYEQYF.

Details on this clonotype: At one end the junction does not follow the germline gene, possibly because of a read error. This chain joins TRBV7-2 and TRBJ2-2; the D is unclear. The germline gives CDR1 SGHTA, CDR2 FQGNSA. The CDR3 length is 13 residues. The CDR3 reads CASGLALPGELFF. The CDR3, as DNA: TGTGCCAGCGGCTTAGCCCTCCCCGGGGAGCTGTTTTTT.

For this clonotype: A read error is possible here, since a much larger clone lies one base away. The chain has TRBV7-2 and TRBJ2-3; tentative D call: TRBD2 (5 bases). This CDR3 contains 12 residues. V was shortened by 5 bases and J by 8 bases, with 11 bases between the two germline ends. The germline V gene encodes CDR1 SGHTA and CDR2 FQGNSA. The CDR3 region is CASSPSAGTQYF. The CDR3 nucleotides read TGTGCCAGCAGCCCCTCCGCGGGTACGCAGTATTTT.

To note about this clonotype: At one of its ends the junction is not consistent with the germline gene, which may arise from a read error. The CDR3 sequence: CASSLAGSGRYQETQHF. The DNA for the CDR3 is TGCGCCAGCAGCTTGGCCGGGAGCGGGAGGTACCAAGAGACCCAGCACTTC. This chain joins TRBV5-1 and TRBJ2-5, with 9 bases that match TRBD2. Germline CDR1 SGHRS, CDR2 YFSETQ. This CDR3 has 17 amino acids.

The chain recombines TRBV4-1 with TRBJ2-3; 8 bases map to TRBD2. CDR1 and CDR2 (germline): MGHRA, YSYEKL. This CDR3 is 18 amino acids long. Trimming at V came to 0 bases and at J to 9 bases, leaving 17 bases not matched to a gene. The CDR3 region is CASSQDLSSGPTAGTQYF. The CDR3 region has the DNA TGCGCCAGCAGCCAAGATTTGTCTAGCGGGCCAACTGCTGGGACGCAGTATTTT.

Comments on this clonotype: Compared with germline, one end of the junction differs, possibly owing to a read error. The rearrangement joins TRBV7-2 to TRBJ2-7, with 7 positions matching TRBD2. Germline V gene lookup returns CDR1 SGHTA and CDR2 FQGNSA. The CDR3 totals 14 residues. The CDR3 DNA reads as TGTGCCAGCAGCGGACTAGTTAGCTCCTGCGAGCAGTACTTC. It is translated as CASSGLVSSCEQYF.

The CDR3 region is CASRNSGGTDTQYF. The CDR3 coding sequence is TGTGCCAGCAGAAATAGCGGGGGCACAGATACGCAGTATTTT. This chain uses TRBV6-1 with TRBJ2-3; 8 bases agree with TRBD2. This CDR3 region has 14 residues. The V gene's germline CDR1 is MNHNS and CDR2 SASEGT. J was trimmed by 1 base and V by 6 bases; bases with no gene match: 3.

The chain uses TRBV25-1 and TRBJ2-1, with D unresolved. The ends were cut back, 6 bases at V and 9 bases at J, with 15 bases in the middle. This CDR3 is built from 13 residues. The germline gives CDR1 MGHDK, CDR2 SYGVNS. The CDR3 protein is CASSKPHLSEQFF. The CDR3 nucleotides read TGTGCCAGCAGCAAACCCCATCTGTCTGAGCAGTTCTTC. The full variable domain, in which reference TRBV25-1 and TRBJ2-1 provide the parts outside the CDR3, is EADIYQTPRYLVIGTGKKITLECSQTMGHDKMYWYQQDPGMELHLIHYSYGVNSTEKGDLSSESTVSRIRTEHFPLTLESARPSHTSQYLCASSKPHLSEQFFGPGTRLTVL.